This T cell receptor beta chain was recorded in a study of CD8 T cells in Susac syndrome. The CDR3 extends over 11 amino acids. Germline V CDR1 and CDR2: LNHDA, SQIVND (reference sequence). Trimming pared 10 bases from V and 2 bases from J, leaving 9 bases between. An amount of RNA that ranged from roughly 0.45 to 1 ug was reverse transcribed with random hexamers. A multiplex approach, immunoSEQ multiplex PCR, amplified TCR beta CDR3 across 54 Vbeta and 13 Jbeta. In TCRdb, the immunoSEQ multiplex PCR reads were re-called with MiXCR into one record per CDR3 protein. The repertoire includes some 300,000 distinct CDR3 sequences, around 89% of them detected once, and approximately 0.18% sits in the top ten. TCR beta from blood CD8+ and CD4+ T cells was sequenced. Points from the study as a whole: Regarding the TCR sequencing and HLA analysis, the study admitted that a relatively small number of individuals were involved.

In regard to this clonotype: Its antigen is not identified.

What was sequenced was CD8+ T cells from PBMCs. The chain uses TRBV19 and TRBJ2-7, with D unresolved. This TCR was sampled from a human donor with multiple sclerosis. CDR3 residues: CATQTAYEQYF. The CDR3 coding sequence is TGTGCCACCCAGACCGCCTACGAGCAGTACTTC. Complete variable domain (other parts from reference TRBV19 and TRBJ2-7): DGGITQSPKYLFRKEGQNVTLSCEQNLNHDAMYWYRQDPGQGLRLIYYSQIVNDFQKGDIAEGYSVSREKKESFPLTVTSAQKNPTAFYLCATQTAYEQYFGPGTRLTVT.